This paragraph reports one T cell receptor (beta chain). Version v3.0 of the immunoSEQ assay ran at survey level. The protocol was immunoSEQ multiplex PCR, while the TCRdb copy is restricted to in-frame clones and leaves out a portion. The data contain more than 15,000 clones, about 89% of them singletons. The data were obtained in a study of long-term antiretroviral therapy in people with HIV. Material: unsorted PBMCs, obtained 0.6 years after starting antiretroviral therapy. The TCR originated in a woman aged 40 to 55 with HIV.

The CDR3 loop reads CASSVGRSYSGANVLTF. DNA for the CDR3: TGTGCCAGCAGCGTGGGACGTTCTTACTCTGGGGCCAACGTCCTGACTTTC. The chain uses TRBV7-2 and TRBJ2-6; D may be TRBD1 or TRBD2 (5 bases each). Trimming pared 5 bases from V and 0 bases from J, leaving 14 bases between. CDR1 SGHTA and CDR2 FQGNSA come from the germline V gene. The CDR3 runs 17 residues.